This T cell receptor (beta chain) came from a study of cytomegalovirus exposure and HLA in healthy donors. CDR3 length: 17 amino acids. V dropped 8 bases and J dropped 0; count of bases not matched to a gene: 14. Germline CDR1 MDHEN, CDR2 SYDVKM. PCR used 60 Vbeta primers and 13 Jbeta primers. Generated by immunoSEQ multiplex PCR, the TCRdb table keeps only in-frame clones and is missing some. The table includes around 150,000 clones, 75% to 80% detected once. The rearrangement uses TRBV28 and TRBJ2-3; 7 bases are a match to TRBD1. Input material: PBMCs. The clonotype originates from a woman in her forties or fifties in good health and CMV-seropositive. CDR3 residues: CASARGQRRTSTDTQYF. CDR3 bases: TGTGCCAGCGCCAGGGGACAGCGAAGGACTAGCACAGATACGCAGTATTTT.